This T cell receptor (beta chain) was obtained from a study of OX40 agonist ivuxolimab in advanced cancers. Findings and limits, study-wide: Expanded clones were, on average, more numerous among CD8+ T cells than CD4+.

With respect to this clone: Its cognate antigen is unknown.

The assay was immunoSEQ multiplex PCR, and TCRdb's table has in-frame clones only and misses some. The sample has 94,000 or so clones; roughly four fifths are singletons. This receptor was obtained from an adult with an advanced solid tumor such as melanoma, head and neck, liver or kidney cancer. Specimen: CD4+ or CD8+ T cells sorted from blood, collected in a trial of the OX40 agonist ivuxolimab.

CDR3 protein: CASSQGVDSPLHF. CDR3 DNA: TGTGCCAGCAGCCAAGGGGTAGATTCACCCCTCCACTTT. The rearrangement joins TRBV7-3 to TRBJ1-6; D is perhaps TRBD1 (5 bases). Looked up from germline, CDR1 is SGHTA and CDR2 is FQGTGA. V shed 5 bases and J shed 8 bases, with 10 bases lying between them. This CDR3 has 13 amino acids.